This passage covers 21 T cell receptor beta chains from one sample sequenced in a study of blood T cell repertoires in COVID-19. Profiling relied on immunoSEQ multiplex PCR, and the TCRdb table lists in-frame clones only, not all of them. The sample shows about 120,000 clones, 90% of them seen only once. Specimen: peripheral blood. Receptor source: a human donor with active COVID-19. The donor label of this sample is uncertain.

This clone was seen only a few times. Lacking the conserved final phenylalanine or tryptophan, this CDR3 likely reflects a read error. The limits of the CDR3 on the DNA are not certain, so only TCRdb's listed CDR3 is given. The rearrangement links TRBV7-9 to TRBJ1-1. Germline loops: CDR1 SEHNR, CDR2 FQNEAQ (reference sequence). With termini counted, the CDR3 has 13 amino acids. The CDR3: CASSLGEYGHDEL.

This rearrangement joins TRBV7-2 to TRBJ1-2; perhaps TRBD1 as D (5 bases). CDR1 is SGHTA, CDR2 FQGNSA, per germline. V was cut by 5 bases and J by 2 bases, with 18 bases left in between. The length of the CDR3 is 16 residues. CDR3 residues: CASSPGGARINYGYTF. CDR3 DNA sequence: TGTGCCAGCAGCCCCGGGGGAGCAAGGATAAACTATGGCTACACCTTC.

This clone was seen a few times. The CDR3 protein is CASVKEEGQSGYTF. CDR3 DNA: TGCGCCAGTGTAAAGGAGGAGGGGCAAAGTGGCTACACCTTC. The gene calls are TRBV4-1 and TRBJ1-2, with D perhaps matching TRBD1 (5 bases). V dropped 9 bases and J dropped 7 bases, with 21 bases sitting between them. Germline V gene lookup returns CDR1 MGHRA and CDR2 YSYEKL. The CDR3 contains 14 residues.

The rearrangement uses TRBV28 and TRBJ1-5; weak D call: TRBD1 (5 bases). The CDR3 runs 13 residues. CDR1 is MDHEN, CDR2 SYDVKM, per germline. The V end was cut by 6 bases, the J end by 7 bases, with 13 bases between. CDR3 loop: CASRSDTGQPQHF. In DNA, the CDR3 is TGTGCCAGCAGATCGGACACCGGCCAGCCCCAGCATTTT.

This chain uses TRBV5-4 with TRBJ1-5; D unclear. This CDR3 contains 15 residues. Germline-derived CDR1 and CDR2 are SGHNT and YYREEE (reference sequence). V was trimmed by 1 base and J by 1 base, leaving 9 bases between them. The chain's CDR3 is CASSLWPASNQPQHF. In DNA form, the CDR3 reads TGTGCCAGCAGCTTGTGGCCTGCCAGCAATCAGCCCCAGCATTTT. The full variable domain, its missing parts supplied by reference TRBV5-4 and TRBJ1-5, is ETGVTQSPTHLIKTRGQQVTLRCSSQSGHNTVSWYQQALGQGPQFIFQYYREEENGRGNFPPRFSGLQFPNYSSELNVNALELDDSALYLCASSLWPASNQPQHFGDGTRLSIL.

V usage is TRBV28 and J usage is TRBJ1-2; the D gene is possibly TRBD1 (6 bases). CDR3 length: 16 residues. V lost 4 bases and J 0 bases, leaving 15 bases between the germline ends. Germline values: CDR1 MDHEN, CDR2 SYDVKM. The CDR3 loop is CASSYSGTRTNYGYTF. Written as DNA, the CDR3 is TGTGCCAGCAGTTACTCCGGGACACGAACTAACTATGGCTACACCTTC.

V is TRBV20-1 and J is TRBJ1-4; D is possibly TRBD1 (5 bases). The length of the CDR3 is 16 residues. The V and J ends lost 3 bases and 4 bases respectively, with 18 bases between them. The germline V gene encodes CDR1 DFQATT and CDR2 SNEGSKA (reference sequence). The CDR3 DNA reads TGCAGTGCTAGTGGGGCTGCCTGGGGCGGTAATGAAAAACTGTTTTTT. It codes for CSASGAAWGGNEKLFF.

V is TRBV7-9 and J is TRBJ2-1; 14 bases are shared with TRBD2. J was trimmed by 4 bases and V by 5 bases; bases with no gene match: 10. This CDR3 is built from 18 residues. Per germline, CDR1 SEHNR and CDR2 FQNEAQ (reference sequence). CDR3: CASSALLGLAGAYNEQFF. CDR3 bases: TGTGCCAGCAGCGCACTCTTGGGACTAGCGGGGGCTTACAATGAGCAGTTCTTC.

The chain carries TRBV7-3 and TRBJ2-3; 8 bases line up with TRBD2. The CDR3 extends over 17 amino acids. Germline V gene sequence: CDR1 SGHTA, CDR2 FQGTGA. V was pared by 1 base and J by 0 bases, with 6 bases of the junction left unmatched. CDR3 in amino acids: CASSLMPGGPSTDTQYF. For the CDR3, the DNA is TGTGCCAGCAGCTTAATGCCGGGGGGGCCGAGCACAGATACGCAGTATTTT.

This chain uses TRBV6-1 with TRBJ2-7; a possible D gene is TRBD1 (6 bases). The CDR3 length is 12 residues. Germline CDR1 reads MNHNS; CDR2 reads SASEGT. V gave up 2 bases and J gave up 6 bases, with 8 bases separating them. DNA for the CDR3: TGTGCCAGCAGTGAACGAGGGGGCGAGCAGTACTTC. Protein sequence: CASSERGGEQYF.

As concerns this clone: Other DNA sequences in this specimen translate into the identical CDR3. This sequence joins TRBV4-3 and TRBJ1-1; D remains unclear. The CDR3 contains 14 residues. From germline, CDR1 is LGHNA and CDR2 YSLEER. The V end was cut by 1 base, the J end by 1 base, with 7 bases between. The CDR3 nucleotides read TGCGCCAGCAGCCAAGTTGAGGGGAACACTGAAGCTTTCTTT. Its translation is CASSQVEGNTEAFF.

This clone was counted only a few times. The chain is built from TRBV27 and TRBJ2-5; 7 bases are a match to TRBD1. Germline-derived CDR1 and CDR2 are MNHEY and SMNVEV (reference sequence). This CDR3 is built from 15 residues. With 0 bases clipped from V and 4 bases from J, the junction kept 5 bases outside the gene matches. Here the CDR3 DNA reads TGTGCCAGCAGTTTATCGAAAGGGGGCCCAGAGACCCAGTACTTC. Protein: CASSLSKGGPETQYF.

This sequence joins TRBV7-9 and TRBJ1-3; maybe TRBD1 (6 bases). The CDR3 spans 15 residues. Trimming cost V 5 bases and J 0 bases, with 11 bases left between them. Germline lookup yields CDR1 SEHNR and CDR2 FQNEAQ (reference sequence). The CDR3 reads CASSVNRASGNTIYF. CDR3 in DNA: TGTGCCAGCAGCGTAAACAGGGCCTCTGGAAACACCATATATTTT.

The rearrangement links TRBV2 to TRBJ1-2; maybe TRBD1 (5 bases). Trimming left V 8 bases short and J 3 bases short, with 10 bases between. The CDR3 is made up of 12 amino acids. CDR1 is SNHLY and CDR2 is FYNNEI in the germline V gene. In nucleotides, the CDR3 is TGTGCCAGCTTCACGGGGGACTATGGCTACACCTTC. It codes for CASFTGDYGYTF.

Written as DNA, the CDR3 is TGCGCCAGCAGCCAACTAGCGGGGGTTAACTCTGGGGCCAACGTCCTGACTTTC. Translating it yields CASSQLAGVNSGANVLTF. The rearrangement joins TRBV4-1 to TRBJ2-6, with 10 bases lining up with TRBD2. Germline trimming cut 2 bases from V and 0 bases from J; bases unmatched to any gene: 4. CDR3 length: 18 amino acids. CDR1 and CDR2 from the germline V gene are MGHRA and YSYEKL.

The chain carries TRBV27 and TRBJ2-1; 13 bases map to TRBD2. CDR1 and CDR2 from the germline V gene are MNHEY and SMNVEV (reference sequence). This CDR3 is 21 amino acids long. With 4 bases clipped from V and 3 bases from J, the junction kept 18 bases outside the gene matches. The CDR3, as DNA: TGTGCCAGCAGTTCTCTCACTAGCGGGGGGGTTCGGGTAAAGCTCTACAATGAGCAGTTCTTC. Amino acids: CASSSLTSGGVRVKLYNEQFF.

The chain links TRBV6-5 to TRBJ2-2, with 10 bases identical to TRBD1. V shed 6 bases and J 5 bases; nucleotides not matched to a gene: 6. Germline V gives CDR1 MNHEY, CDR2 SVGAGI. This CDR3 region has 15 residues. CDR3: CASSRDRGWTGELFF. As DNA, the CDR3 is TGTGCCAGCAGCCGGGACAGGGGATGGACCGGGGAGCTGTTTTTT.

The V gene is TRBV29-1, the J gene TRBJ2-1, with a weak D call TRBD2 (5 bases). Trimming removed 1 base at V and 6 bases at J, with 10 bases between. The CDR3 totals 13 residues. The germline CDR1 and CDR2 sequences are SQVTM and ANQGSEA. The CDR3: CSVEGLRSNEQFF. The CDR3 bases are TGCAGCGTTGAAGGACTACGCAGCAATGAGCAGTTCTTC.

This chain uses TRBV9 with TRBJ2-3, with unresolved D. The CDR3 has 13 residues. Between the trimmed V and J ends, which lost 0 bases and 5 bases, there was a span of 7 bases. In germline, CDR1 is SGDLS, CDR2 YYNGEE. The CDR3 coding sequence is TGTGCCAGCAGCGTAGGGTGGAGAGATACGCAGTATTTT. Translated: CASSVGWRDTQYF.

This clone was seen once. V and J are TRBV6-2 or TRBV6-3 and TRBJ2-3; D is perhaps TRBD2 (5 bases). The CDR3 has 13 residues. Trimming removed 5 bases from V and 5 bases from J, with 11 bases in between. Looked up from germline, CDR1 is MNHEY and CDR2 is SVGEGT. The CDR3 spells CASSRLRGDTQYF. For the CDR3, the DNA is TGTGCCAGCAGTCGACTCCGGGGAGATACGCAGTATTTT.

The J gene is TRBJ2-7, the V gene TRBV27, with 10 bases that match TRBD1. J lost 6 bases, V lost 3 bases, and 8 bases had no gene match. The CDR3 is 15 amino acids. Looked up from germline, CDR1 is MNHEY and CDR2 is SMNVEV (reference sequence). CDR3 in DNA: TGTGCCAGCAGTTTTTTGGGGACAGGGGTGACCGAGCAGTACTTC. Translation gives CASSFLGTGVTEQYF.